These 3 T cell receptor beta chains came from one sample sequenced in a study of T cells in Graves' hyperthyroidism and ophthalmopathy. Amplification of TCR beta CDR3 regions was performed using RNA transcripts as template. HTBI primers drove first-round RT-PCR of the TCR CDR3. TCRdb processed the multiplex PCR reads anew with MiXCR; each CDR3 protein has one entry. The table lists around 350,000 distinct CDR3 sequences, about 13% of them singletons, with about 9.1% in the top ten. Sequencing was done on a sample of blood. The receptors were gathered from a woman aged 18-35 years with Graves' hyperthyroidism.

In this sample, this clonotype turned up a few times. A single base separates this from a much larger clone, so it may be a read error. The chain links TRBV20-1 to TRBJ2-7; 8 bases line up with TRBD2. CDR1 is DFQATT, CDR2 SNEGSKA, per germline (reference sequence). This CDR3 spans 13 amino acids. The junction had 10 bases not matched to a gene; V was cut back by 6 bases and J by 6 bases. The CDR3 nucleotides are TGCAGTGCCCCGGAAAGCGGGAGAAGCGAGCAGTACTTC. This sequence encodes CSAPESGRSEQYF.

This clonotype was seen ten or more times. The gene calls are TRBV7-8 and TRBJ2-7; 8 nucleotides agree with TRBD2. The CDR3 totals 15 residues. J gave up 3 bases and V 2 bases, and 6 bases lay outside the gene matches. The germline CDR1 and CDR2 sequences are SGHVS and FQNEAQ. This chain's CDR3 is CASSLSRLAYYEQYF. The CDR3 DNA follows: TGTGCCAGCAGCTTAAGCCGACTAGCGTACTACGAGCAGTACTTC.

The rearrangement links TRBV5-6 to TRBJ1-2; D ambiguous. CDR1 and CDR2 from the germline V gene are SGHDT and YYEEEE. V lost 2 bases and J lost 7, with 12 bases in between. This CDR3 has 13 residues. In nucleotides, the CDR3 is TGTGCCAGCAGCTTAAGGTTCGCGGCTGGCTACACCTTC. Translation: CASSLRFAAGYTF.